These T cell receptor beta chains were read from a single sample in a study of shared clonotypes between healthy human individuals. Assay: immunoSEQ multiplex PCR; the TCRdb copy retains only in-frame clones and omits some. The sample contains 1.4 million or so clones, just under 99% of which appear only once. Sequencing was performed on naive CD4+ T cells sorted from blood. The source is a young man in good health. Each CDR3 is given with its conserved first and last residue. The D gene is left open where the match is weak. The size entry is marked missing in some rows and otherwise reads once, few, many or a size class.

d_call	clone_size	j_call	v_call	cdr3_aa	cdr3_nt
-	-	TRBJ2-1	TRBV14	CASSHGAWRGYNEQFF	TGTGCCAGCAGTCACGGGGCTTGGAGGGGCTACAATGAGCAGTTCTTC
TRBD1	-	TRBJ2-7	TRBV5-1	CASSFRSRTGSSYEQYF	TGCGCCAGCAGCTTTAGATCTCGGACAGGGAGCTCCTACGAGCAGTACTTC
-	-	TRBJ2-5	TRBV7-8	CASSTSGTSETQYF	TGTGCCAGCAGCACTTCCGGGACTTCGGAGACCCAGTACTTC
-	-	TRBJ2-6	TRBV4-3	CASSQDPPVSHSGANVLTF	TGCGCCAGCAGCCAAGACCCTCCGGTGTCCCACTCTGGGGCCAACGTCCTGACTTTC
-	-	TRBJ2-5	TRBV9	CASSVDLRETQYF	TGTGCCAGCAGCGTAGACTTAAGAGAGACCCAGTACTTC
-	-	TRBJ2-2	TRBV6-5	CASSPPWGIGLFF	TGTGCCAGCAGTCCCCCTTGGGGGATAGGGCTGTTTTTT
TRBD1	-	TRBJ1-4	TRBV5-1	CASSSGTGETKLFF	TGCGCCAGCAGCTCGGGGACAGGGGAAACGAAACTGTTTTTT
-	-	TRBJ2-7	TRBV21-1	CASVPSYEQYF	TGTGCCAGCGTCCCCTCATACGAGCAGTACTTC
TRBD1	-	TRBJ1-4	TRBV5-1	CASSEDRKNEKLFF	TGCGCCAGCAGCGAGGACAGGAAGAATGAAAAACTGTTTTTT
TRBD2	-	TRBJ2-3	TRBV7-3	CASSLRLAGDKYF	TGTGCCAGCAGTCTTCGACTAGCGGGAGATAAGTATTTT
-	-	TRBJ2-1	TRBV4-1	CASSQDSWLKQFF	TGCGCCAGCAGCCAAGATTCCTGGCTTAAGCAGTTCTTC
-	-	TRBJ1-5	TRBV2	CASSVGTVLANQPQHF	TGTGCCAGCAGCGTCGGTACGGTTTTAGCAAATCAGCCCCAGCATTTT
-	-	TRBJ2-5	TRBV5-4	CASSLGGNAPTSGETQYF	TGTGCCAGCAGCTTGGGAGGGAACGCCCCCACCTCCGGGGAGACCCAGTACTTC
-	-	TRBJ2-4	TRBV6-5	CASRGQGGENIQYF	TGTGCCAGCAGAGGACAGGGAGGGGAAAACATTCAGTACTTC
TRBD1	-	TRBJ2-7	TRBV7-9	CASSSPHRGTNEQYF	TGTGCCAGCAGCTCACCGCACAGGGGAACCAACGAGCAGTACTTC
-	-	TRBJ2-1	TRBV19	CASSLRRGYNEQFF	TGTGCCAGTAGTCTCAGGCGGGGCTACAATGAGCAGTTCTTC
TRBD2	-	TRBJ2-7	TRBV6-1	CAIPILAGVPYEQYF	TGTGCCATTCCGATTCTAGCGGGAGTCCCCTACGAGCAGTACTTC
-	-	TRBJ2-2	TRBV9	CASSVGGYPGELFF	TGTGCCAGCAGCGTAGGGGGTTACCCCGGGGAGCTGTTTTTT
TRBD2	-	TRBJ2-1	TRBV5-1	CASSFGLAGGPGNEQFF	TGCGCCAGCAGCTTCGGACTAGCGGGAGGGCCTGGGAATGAGCAGTTCTTC
TRBD1	-	TRBJ1-4	TRBV28	CASRQSSGTGEEKLFF	TGTGCCAGCAGACAGTCATCCGGGACAGGGGAGGAAAAACTGTTTTTT
-	-	TRBJ2-5	TRBV25-1	CASSDSQIRETQYF	TGTGCCAGCAGTGACAGCCAAATAAGGGAGACCCAGTACTTC
-	-	TRBJ1-1	TRBV11-2	CASSLDGLNTEAFF	TGTGCCAGCAGCTTAGATGGGCTGAACACTGAAGCTTTCTTT
-	-	TRBJ2-3	TRBV9	CASSVGTHTRVRPGDTQYF	TGTGCCAGCAGCGTGGGGACACACACCAGAGTACGGCCGGGAGATACGCAGTATTTT
-	-	TRBJ2-7	TRBV25-1	CASSAPGTLPYEQYF	TGTGCCAGCAGTGCCCCCGGGACACTTCCCTACGAGCAGTACTTC
TRBD1	-	TRBJ2-5	TRBV29-1	CSVTDRVETQYF	TGCAGCGTTACGGACAGGGTTGAGACCCAGTACTTC
-	-	TRBJ1-1	TRBV28	CASSRDTYTEAFF	TGTGCCAGCAGTCGGGACACATACACTGAAGCTTTCTTT
TRBD1	once	TRBJ2-3	TRBV11-2	CASSPLQGVLDTQYF	TGTGCCAGCAGCCCCTTACAGGGGGTTTTAGATACGCAGTATTTT
TRBD1	-	TRBJ2-2	TRBV7-8	CASSSGTGGGTGELFF	TGTGCCAGCAGCTCTGGGACAGGGGGAGGCACCGGGGAGCTGTTTTTT
TRBD1	once	TRBJ2-2	TRBV6-4	CASSGTGGNGELFF	TGTGCCAGCAGCGGGACAGGGGGCAACGGGGAGCTGTTTTTT
-	-	TRBJ2-7	TRBV19	CASSIPPTKGSPYEQYF	TGTGCCAGTAGTATTCCGCCTACAAAGGGGTCCCCCTACGAGCAGTACTTC
TRBD1	-	TRBJ2-3	TRBV14	CASSAGTGWWTDTQYF	TGTGCCAGCAGCGCCGGGACAGGGTGGTGGACAGATACGCAGTATTTT
TRBD1	-	TRBJ1-2	TRBV28	CASSLYRGRGYTF	TGTGCCAGCAGTTTATACAGGGGGCGAGGCTACACCTTC
-	-	TRBJ1-4	TRBV30	CAWSVQGGGEKLFF	TGTGCCTGGAGTGTACAAGGGGGTGGTGAAAAACTGTTTTTT
-	-	TRBJ1-5	TRBV4-3	CASSQDFGQPQHF	TGCGCCAGCAGCCAAGACTTCGGTCAGCCCCAGCATTTT
TRBD2	-	TRBJ2-7	TRBV15	CATSRDQPRELAAWYEQYF	TGTGCCACCAGCAGAGATCAGCCTCGCGAACTAGCGGCCTGGTACGAGCAGTACTTC
-	once	TRBJ1-1	TRBV6-5	CASRPGTLNTEAFF	TGTGCCAGCAGACCCGGGACATTGAACACTGAAGCTTTCTTT
-	-	TRBJ1-4	TRBV30	CAGYLATNEKLFF	TGTGCCGGATACCTTGCAACTAATGAAAAACTGTTTTTT
TRBD2	-	TRBJ2-3	TRBV6-1	CASSKGWTSPDTQYF	TGTGCCAGCAGTAAGGGGTGGACTAGCCCAGATACGCAGTATTTT
TRBD2	once	TRBJ2-7	TRBV6-5	CASRGLAGGIHEQYF	TGTGCCAGCAGAGGACTAGCGGGAGGGATCCACGAGCAGTACTTC
-	-	TRBJ1-1	TRBV5-4	CATRGMNTEAFF	TGCGCGACCCGGGGGATGAACACTGAAGCTTTCTTT
-	-	TRBJ2-5	TRBV7-2	CASNVGAGQETQYF	TGTGCCAGCAACGTTGGCGCAGGCCAAGAGACCCAGTACTTC
-	-	TRBJ1-1	TRBV10-1	CASSESPGNTEAFF	TGCGCCAGCAGTGAGTCACCCGGGAACACTGAAGCTTTCTTT
-	-	TRBJ2-6	TRBV30	CAWSQGFAGANVLTF	TGTGCCTGGAGCCAGGGTTTTGCGGGGGCCAACGTCCTGACTTTC
-	-	TRBJ2-7	TRBV28	CASRVYPGQGTDEQYF	TGTGCCAGCAGGGTCTACCCGGGCCAGGGGACGGACGAGCAGTACTTC
-	once	TRBJ2-7	TRBV5-1	CASSLPAVGKSSYEQYF	TGCGCCAGCAGCCTCCCGGCGGTGGGGAAAAGCTCCTACGAGCAGTACTTC
TRBD1	-	TRBJ1-5	TRBV28	CASKVPQGANQPQHF	TGTGCCAGCAAGGTTCCACAGGGGGCCAATCAGCCCCAGCATTTT
-	-	TRBJ2-2	TRBV15	CATSFAGELFF	TGTGCCACCAGCTTTGCCGGGGAGCTGTTTTTT
TRBD2	-	TRBJ2-2	TRBV10-3	CAISLAGGLGELFF	TGTGCCATCAGCCTAGCGGGAGGGCTCGGGGAGCTGTTTTTT
-	-	TRBJ2-5	TRBV7-6	CASSLEKLAVTQYF	TGTGCCAGCAGCTTAGAAAAGTTAGCGGTGACCCAGTACTTC
TRBD1	-	TRBJ2-7	TRBV27	CASSLGQGPLYEQYF	TGTGCCAGCAGTTTGGGACAGGGCCCCCTCTACGAGCAGTACTTC
-	-	TRBJ1-3	TRBV5-1	CASSSSVSGNTIYF	TGCGCCAGCAGCAGCTCAGTCTCTGGAAACACCATATATTTT
-	-	TRBJ2-7	TRBV6-5	CASSYSAGSYEQYF	TGTGCCAGCAGTTACTCTGCGGGTTCCTACGAGCAGTACTTC
-	-	TRBJ1-4	TRBV5-4	CASSLAGGREKLFF	TGTGCCAGCAGCTTGGCCGGGGGCCGGGAAAAACTGTTTTTT